This T cell receptor beta chain stems from a study of T cells in Graves' hyperthyroidism and ophthalmopathy. Study results and caveats: The model forecast ophthalmopathy, anticipating it by a median 6.5 months before onset. From stable hyperthyroidism, ophthalmopathy was separated by a 13 V-J model. Most clonotypes expanded in the thyroid (above 0.001) were also present in blood.

On this clonotype: No antigen is known for it.

The investigators amplified TCR beta CDR3 regions from RNA transcripts. Researchers ran a first-round RT-PCR on the TCR CDR3 using the HTBI primer set. MiXCR was run by TCRdb on the multiplex PCR reads, yielding one entry per CDR3 protein. The sample has more than 550,000 distinct CDR3 sequences; around 15% are singletons. Exclusion followed for patients with uncontrolled infection, other autoimmune disease, pregnancy or lactation. Material for sequencing was blood. The clonotype originates from a man aged 50-59 years with Graves' hyperthyroidism.

The CDR3 here is CASSRGTSGSSSYEQYF. In DNA, the CDR3 is TGCGCCAGCAGCCGCGGGACTAGCGGGAGCAGCTCCTACGAGCAGTACTTC. The V and J genes are TRBV4-3 and TRBJ2-7, with 14 positions matching TRBD2. The CDR3 is made up of 17 amino acids. The J segment lost 0 bases and the V segment lost 4 bases, leaving 5 bases of the junction unmatched. Per germline, CDR1 LGHNA and CDR2 YSLEER.